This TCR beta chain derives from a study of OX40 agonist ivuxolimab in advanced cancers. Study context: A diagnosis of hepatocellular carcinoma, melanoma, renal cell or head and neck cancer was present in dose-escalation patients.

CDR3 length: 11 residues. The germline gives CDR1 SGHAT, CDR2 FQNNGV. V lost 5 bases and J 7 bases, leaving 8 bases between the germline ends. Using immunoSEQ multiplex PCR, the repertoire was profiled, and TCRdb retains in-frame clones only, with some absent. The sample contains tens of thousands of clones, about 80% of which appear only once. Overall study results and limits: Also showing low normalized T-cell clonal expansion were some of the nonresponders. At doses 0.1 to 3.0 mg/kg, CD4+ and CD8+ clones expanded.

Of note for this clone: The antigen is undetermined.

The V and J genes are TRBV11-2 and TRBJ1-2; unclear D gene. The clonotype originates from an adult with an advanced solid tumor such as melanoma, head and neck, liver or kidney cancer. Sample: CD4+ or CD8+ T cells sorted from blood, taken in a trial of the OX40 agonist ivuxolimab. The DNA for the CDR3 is TGTGCCAGCAGCCCACCCTTTGGCTACACCTTC. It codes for CASSPPFGYTF.